These 7 T cell receptor beta chains were sequenced from one sample in a study of blood T cell repertoires in COVID-19. Sequenced by immunoSEQ multiplex PCR; TCRdb stores in-frame clones only, minus some. The sample records 350,000 to 400,000 clones, about 88% being singletons. Sequencing was performed on PBMCs or T cells enriched from blood (not recorded which). Receptors were obtained from a woman aged 25 to 39 who had recovered from COVID-19.

The chain links TRBV6-5 to TRBJ2-7, with D perhaps matching TRBD1 (5 bases). The CDR3 has 14 residues. V was clipped by 0 bases and J by 5 bases, with 11 bases between them. CDR1 and CDR2 (germline): MNHEY, SVGAGI. DNA for the CDR3: TGTGCCAGCAGTTACTCGCACTTCAGGGACGAGCAGTACTTC. It codes for CASSYSHFRDEQYF.

V usage is TRBV7-2 and J usage is TRBJ1-2; the match to TRBD1 covers 7 bases. Germline V gives CDR1 SGHTA, CDR2 FQGNSA. The CDR3 is 15 amino acids. V gave up 4 bases and J gave up 8 bases; unmatched junction bases: 13. The CDR3 region is CASSSFGWRGQGYTF. The CDR3 DNA reads as TGTGCCAGCAGCTCCTTCGGTTGGAGGGGGCAAGGCTACACCTTC.

J is TRBJ2-1 and V is TRBV7-2; 11 bases agree with TRBD1. J lost 7 bases, V lost 1 base, and 3 bases had no gene match. The CDR3 contains 15 residues. Germline assignment: CDR1 SGHTA and CDR2 FQGNSA. CDR3 in DNA: TGTGCCAGCAGCTTAGGTGGACAGGGGGCTAATGAGCAGTTCTTC. This encodes CASSLGGQGANEQFF.

The chain has TRBV7-2 and TRBJ2-2, with TRBD1 matching 11 bases. CDR3 length: 15 amino acids. With V trimmed by 6 bases and J by 8 bases, 8 bases remained unmatched. The germline CDR1 and CDR2 sequences are SGHTA and FQGNSA. CDR3 residues: CASRWTGGFSGELFF. The CDR3 bases are TGTGCCAGCAGATGGACAGGGGGCTTTAGTGGGGAGCTGTTTTTT. The entire variable domain, with the rest obtained from reference TRBV7-2 and TRBJ2-2, is as follows: GAGVSQSPSNKVTEKGKDVELRCDPISGHTALYWYRQSLGQGLEFLIYFQGNSAPDKSGLPSDRFSAERTGGSVSTLTIQRTQQEDSAVYLCASRWTGGFSGELFFGEGSRLTVL.

The V call is TRBV18, the J call TRBJ2-5; 9 nucleotides line up with TRBD1. With V trimmed by 3 bases and J by 0 bases, 2 bases remained unmatched. This CDR3 contains 15 residues. Germline CDR1 reads KGHSH; CDR2 reads LQKENI. The CDR3 sequence: CASSPRDRDQETQYF. CDR3 DNA: TGTGCCAGCTCACCCCGGGACAGGGACCAAGAGACCCAGTACTTC.

The rearrangement uses TRBV6-5 and TRBJ1-6; the match to TRBD1 covers 10 bases. The germline V gene has CDR1 MNHEY and CDR2 SVGAGI. The CDR3 is made up of 15 amino acids. V dropped 5 bases and J dropped 9; count of bases not matched to a gene: 7. CDR3 sequence reads: CASSPETGGGSPLHF. In DNA form, the CDR3 reads TGTGCCAGCAGTCCCGAGACAGGGGGCGGTTCACCCCTCCACTTT.

This clone showed up just once. The chain has TRBV28 and TRBJ2-7, with D perhaps TRBD2 (6 bases). Germline V gives CDR1 MDHEN, CDR2 SYDVKM. V lost 6 bases and J lost 5, with 23 bases in between. This CDR3 spans 16 amino acids. The CDR3 reads CASSRPDAGRSHEQYF. DNA for the CDR3: TGTGCCAGCAGCCGCCCCGATGCGGGGCGGTCCCACGAGCAGTACTTC.